This record looks at one T cell receptor beta chain sequence and its context. Its target is not known. The data stem from a study of regulatory T cells in long-lasting Graves disease. General study results and limits: TCR diversity in persistent Graves' patients was below that of newly diagnosed ones.

CDR3 size: 16 residues. Germline V gene data show CDR1 as PRHDT and CDR2 as FYEKMQ (reference sequence). V gave up 10 bases and J gave up 3 bases, with 25 bases separating them. Time point: newly diagnosed GD, antithyroid drugs for less than 3 months. The authors made the TCR library using RNA they extracted from PBMCs. CDR3-region Arm-PCR and iRepertoire HTBI primers produced the TCR beta libraries. In TCRdb, the multiplex PCR reads were re-called with MiXCR into one record per CDR3 protein. Here the sample spans 390,000 or so distinct CDR3 sequences, about 11% being singletons. These data were also filed under a second study, of T cells in Graves' hyperthyroidism and ophthalmopathy. Per that paper: Using 13 V-J features, a model discriminated ophthalmopathy from stable hyperthyroidism.

The V gene is TRBV13, the J gene TRBJ2-7; TRBD1 or TRBD2 may be the D gene (5 bases each). This sequence was found in a woman between 18 and 29 years old with Graves disease. Sequencing was performed on peripheral blood mononuclear cells (PBMCs), taken at new diagnosis, from a patient treated with antithyroid drugs. The DNA of the CDR3 is TGTGCCAACAGATCTCTTACATGGGGGATGGACTACGAGCAGTACTTC. Its protein product is CANRSLTWGMDYEQYF.